The entry that follows covers one T cell receptor beta chain sequence. Study processing details: For nucleated cells, counts were estimated from reference gene primer amplification. Clones were read by immunoSEQ multiplex PCR, and TCRdb kept only the in-frame ones, dropping some. That table supplies the V and J calls and clone size; D and trimming were determined from the DNA. This sample carries approximately 310,000 clones, 87% of them seen once, and the ten largest clones take 1%. These data belong to a study of blood T cell repertoires in COVID-19. Study-wide background: There were acute and convalescent COVID-19 samples, and they came from the United States, Italy and Spain.

With 1 base clipped from V and 7 bases from J, the junction kept 3 bases outside the gene matches. Germline V CDR1 and CDR2: SGHTA, FQGTGA. The CDR3 spans 13 residues. The chain has TRBV7-3 and TRBJ2-5; TRBD1 matches at 7 bases. Sequences were obtained from peripheral blood. This sequence originates from a man in his forties or fifties with active or convalescent COVID-19. This CDR3 is CASSLKGGGTQYF. The CDR3 nucleotides are TGTGCCAGCAGCTTAAAAGGGGGCGGGACCCAGTACTTC. Based on the CDR3 plus reference TRBV7-3 and TRBJ2-5, the full variable domain is GAGVSQTPSNKVTEKGKYVELRCDPISGHTALYWYRQSLGQGPEFLIYFQGTGAADDSGLPNDRFFAVRPEGSVSTLKIQRTERGDSAVYLCASSLKGGGTQYFGPGTRLLVL.